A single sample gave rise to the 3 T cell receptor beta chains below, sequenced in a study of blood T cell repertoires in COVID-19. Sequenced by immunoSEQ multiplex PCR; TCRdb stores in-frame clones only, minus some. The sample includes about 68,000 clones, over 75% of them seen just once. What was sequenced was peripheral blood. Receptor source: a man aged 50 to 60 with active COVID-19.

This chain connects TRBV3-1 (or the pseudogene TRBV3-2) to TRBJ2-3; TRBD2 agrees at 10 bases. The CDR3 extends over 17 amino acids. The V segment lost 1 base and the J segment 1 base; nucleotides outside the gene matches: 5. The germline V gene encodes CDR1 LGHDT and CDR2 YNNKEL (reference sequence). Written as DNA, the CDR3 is TGTGCCAGCAGCCAAGGGAGAGGACTAGCGGGCACAGATACGCAGTATTTT. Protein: CASSQGRGLAGTDTQYF.

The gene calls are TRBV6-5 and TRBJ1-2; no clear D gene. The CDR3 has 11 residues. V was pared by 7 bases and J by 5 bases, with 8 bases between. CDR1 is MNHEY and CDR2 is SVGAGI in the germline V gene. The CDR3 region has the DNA TGTGCCAGCACTGGAGGGTATGGCTACACCTTC. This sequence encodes CASTGGYGYTF.

CDR3 loop: CASSLKQGAEETQYF. The CDR3 DNA sequence: TGTGCCAGCAGCTTAAAACAGGGGGCAGAAGAGACCCAGTACTTC. J is TRBJ2-5 and V is TRBV7-3; 9 bases are shared with TRBD1. The junction had 3 bases not matched to a gene; V was cut back by 1 base and J by 3 bases. There are 15 residues in the CDR3. Per germline, CDR1 SGHTA and CDR2 FQGTGA.